These T cell receptor beta chains were read from a single sample in a study of blood T cell repertoires in COVID-19. Here immunoSEQ multiplex PCR was the method, and the copy in TCRdb shows in-frame clones only, minus some. The sample shows some 160,000 clones, roughly 85% of them seen only once. Material for sequencing was PBMCs or T cells enriched from blood (not recorded which). These receptors were collected from a woman between 65 and 79 years old in a cohort exposed to, infected with or recovered from COVID-19 (not recorded which). Each CDR3 is given with its conserved first and last residue. D genes are given only for firm matches. Size is stated for part of the rows, as once, few or many counts, or as a class when the clone is expanded.

-,-,TRBJ1-5,TRBV6-2/TRBV6-3,TGTGCCAGCAGTGCCCGGGGGATGGGGAATCAGCCCCAGCATTTT,CASSARGMGNQPQHF
TRBD1,-,TRBJ1-2,TRBV6-5,TGTGCCAGCAGTTACTTCGGCCAGGGGGCTTTTGGCTACACCTTC,CASSYFGQGAFGYTF
-,-,TRBJ2-1,TRBV21-1,TGTGCCAGCTCAGGGTTTCGAAGACTAGCGGGAGGAGGCTCCTACAATGAGCAGTTCTTC,CASSGFRRLAGGGSYNEQFF
-,-,TRBJ1-4,TRBV29-1,TGCAGCGTTTACAGTGTTAATGAAAAACTGTTTTTT,CSVYSVNEKLFF
-,-,TRBJ2-7,TRBV28,TGTGCCAGCAGTTTATCCCACGGGGGGCAGCCCTACGAGCAGTACTTC,CASSLSHGGQPYEQYF
-,-,TRBJ1-1,TRBV5-5,TGTGCCAGCAGCACCGCCGCCGACAGAGTGAACACTGAAGCTTTCTTT,CASSTAADRVNTEAFF
TRBD1,-,TRBJ2-1,TRBV28,TGTGCCAGTAGGACAGGGCCCGGTGAGCAGTTCTTC,CASRTGPGEQFF
-,-,TRBJ1-1,TRBV7-6,TGTGCCAGCAGCTTAGTCGGAGGAATAAACACTGAAGCTTTCTTT,CASSLVGGINTEAFF
-,-,TRBJ2-6,TRBV7-2,TGTGCCAGCAGCTTCGCCGACACATACTCTGGGGCCAACGTCCTGACTTTC,CASSFADTYSGANVLTF
TRBD2,-,TRBJ2-7,TRBV6-5,TGTGCCAGCACTTTAGCTAGCGGGAGGTTGTACGAGCAGTACTTC,CASTLASGRLYEQYF
-,-,TRBJ2-3,TRBV28,TGTGCCAGCAGTTCCCCCCTTGGCGGTGTAGATACGCAGTATTTT,CASSSPLGGVDTQYF
TRBD1,-,TRBJ2-3,TRBV11-2,TGTGCCAGCAGCTCGTCGGGGACAGCCCCCTCTACGCAGTATTTT,CASSSSGTAPSTQYF
TRBD1,few,TRBJ2-2,TRBV4-3,TGCGCCAGCAGCCAAGATCACGGGGACAGGGGTGCCGGGGAGCTGTTTTTT,CASSQDHGDRGAGELFF
TRBD2,-,TRBJ2-2,TRBV28,TGTGCCAGCAGGGATGGACTAGCGGCGAACACCGGGGAGCTGTTTTTT,CASRDGLAANTGELFF
-,-,TRBJ2-1,TRBV5-1,TGCGCCAGCAGGGACACCACCTACAATGAGCAGTTCTTC,CASRDTTYNEQFF